A selection of T cell receptor beta chains follows, all from one sample in a study of T-cell reconstitution after alpha-beta-depleted transplantation in children. TCRdb reanalysed the PCR reads using MiXCR and keeps one entry per CDR3 protein. This table holds fewer than 700,000 distinct CDR3 sequences, more than 20% found once. Specimen: PBMCs, mostly from graft donor cells, collected 360 days after TCRalphabeta/CD19-depleted stem cell transplant. The receptors here all came from a boy under two years old who had a stem cell transplant for acute myeloid leukemia, so the T cells may come from the graft donor. The CDR3 runs from the conserved cysteine through the conserved F or W. D genes are given only for firm matches. A row's size may be missing; if present it is once, few, many or a size class.

many	TRBV29-1	TRBJ2-2	.	CSVINQGGNTGELFF	TGCAGCGTTATCAACCAGGGGGGGAACACCGGGGAGCTGTTTTTT
.	TRBV9	TRBJ2-3	.	CASNPQTLADTQYF	TGTGCCAGCAACCCCCAAACACTAGCAGATACGCAGTATTTT
few	TRBV20-1	TRBJ1-1	.	CSALVRNTEAFF	TGCAGTGCTCTCGTCCGAAACACTGAAGCTTTCTTT
.	TRBV15	TRBJ2-1	TRBD2	CATSRGRSGGNNEQFF	TGTGCCACCAGCAGAGGCCGGAGCGGGGGGAACAATGAGCAGTTCTTC
.	TRBV2	TRBJ2-5	.	CASIATGRETQYF	TGTGCCAGCATTGCGACAGGAAGGGAGACCCAGTACTTC
.	TRBV4-1	TRBJ1-2	.	CASSLGEVLGNYGYTF	TGCGCCAGCAGCCTTGGAGAGGTCCTCGGTAACTATGGCTACACCTTC
.	TRBV20-1	TRBJ2-4	TRBD2	CSARVGVSGGGNLAKNIQYF	TGCAGTGCTAGAGTTGGGGTTAGTGGCGGGGGGAATCTAGCCAAAAACATTCAGTACTTC
few	TRBV20-1	TRBJ2-3	TRBD2	CSAYLAGSTDTQYF	TGCAGTGCGTACCTAGCGGGCAGCACAGATACGCAGTATTTT
many	TRBV25-1	TRBJ1-2	.	CASSEYLPDGNYGYTF	TGTGCCAGCAGTGAATATCTCCCGGACGGGAACTATGGCTACACCTTC
.	TRBV15	TRBJ2-1	.	CATSRDSGNEQFF	TGTGCCACCAGCAGAGACAGTGGGAATGAGCAGTTCTTC
many	TRBV6-1	TRBJ2-7	.	CASSVERTDPRVF	TGTGCCAGCAGTGTCGAGAGGACAGACCCAAGGGTCTTC
few	TRBV20-1	TRBJ1-3	.	CSVPGPGNTIYF	TGCAGTGTTCCGGGGCCAGGAAACACCATATATTTT
many	TRBV6-2/TRBV6-3	TRBJ2-3	TRBD2	CASSRGVGTDTQYF	TGTGCCAGCAGTCGGGGGGTGGGCACAGATACGCAGTATTTT
large	TRBV24-1	TRBJ2-7	.	CATSPGVQSYEQYF	TGTGCCACCAGTCCTGGCGTTCAAAGCTACGAGCAGTACTTC
few	TRBV28	TRBJ2-2	.	CASSFLASTGELFF	TGTGCCAGCAGTTTTCTAGCGAGCACCGGGGAGCTGTTTTTT
many	TRBV30	TRBJ2-1	.	CAWSARRVRAGPNEQFF	TGTGCCTGGAGTGCCCGCCGGGTGCGGGCCGGCCCCAATGAGCAGTTCTTC
few	TRBV6-1	TRBJ1-1	.	CASSHRPRGQDTEAFF	TGTGCCAGCAGCCATAGGCCACGGGGCCAGGACACTGAAGCTTTCTTT
.	TRBV29-1	TRBJ2-5	.	CSVEDWGDKDLQETQYF	TGCAGCGTTGAAGATTGGGGGGACAAGGACCTCCAAGAGACCCAGTACTTC
many	TRBV27	TRBJ1-6	TRBD1	CASSSAGGNSPLHF	TGTGCCAGCAGTTCCGCAGGGGGTAATTCACCCCTCCACTTT
.	TRBV27	TRBJ1-5	.	CASSLGSGRNQPQHF	TGTGCCAGCAGTTTAGGTTCGGGTCGCAATCAGCCCCAGCATTTT
many	TRBV29-1	TRBJ2-1	TRBD2	CSVVGSGGWSSYNEQFF	TGCAGCGTTGTGGGTAGCGGGGGATGGAGCTCCTACAATGAGCAGTTCTTC
.	TRBV12-3/TRBV12-4	TRBJ2-1	.	CASSFQIATNEQFF	TGTGCCAGCAGTTTCCAGATAGCCACCAATGAGCAGTTCTTC
many	TRBV11-2	TRBJ1-2	.	CASSSRGDLYGYTF	TGTGCCAGCAGCTCCCGCGGGGACCTCTATGGCTACACCTTC
many	TRBV29-1	TRBJ2-7	.	CSVETGIYEQYF	TGCAGCGTTGAAACAGGGATCTACGAGCAGTACTTC
few	TRBV12-3/TRBV12-4	TRBJ1-5	.	CASSSGKPQHF	TGTGCCAGCAGCTCTGGGAAGCCCCAGCATTTT
.	TRBV20-1	TRBJ2-7	.	CSAMVPGALEQYF	TGCAGTGCTATGGTGCCAGGGGCTCTCGAGCAGTACTTC
many	TRBV29-1	TRBJ1-1	TRBD1	CSEHRGTEAFF	TGCAGCGAGCACAGGGGTACTGAAGCTTTCTTT
many	TRBV20-1	TRBJ2-5	.	CSACTGWQETQYF	TGCAGTGCTTGCACAGGCTGGCAGGAGACCCAGTACTTC
many	TRBV25-1	TRBJ2-2	.	CASTEWEGGPNTGELFF	TGTGCCAGCACTGAATGGGAGGGGGGGCCGAACACCGGGGAGCTGTTTTTT
.	TRBV6-5	TRBJ1-2	.	CASSYSQRQGAYGYTF	TGTGCCAGCAGTTACTCTCAACGGCAAGGAGCCTATGGCTACACCTTC
many	TRBV12-3/TRBV12-4	TRBJ2-3	.	CASSSTRPADTQYF	TGTGCCAGCAGTTCAACTCGCCCGGCGGATACGCAGTATTTT
many	TRBV5-1	TRBJ2-4	TRBD1	CASSLAQGADIQYF	TGCGCCAGCAGCTTGGCCCAGGGGGCTGACATTCAGTACTTC
.	TRBV9	TRBJ2-7	TRBD1	CASSARTGDTYEQYF	TGTGCCAGCAGCGCGCGGACAGGAGACACCTACGAGCAGTACTTC
.	TRBV20-1	TRBJ2-1	TRBD2	CSARGTSGGNYEQFF	TGCAGTGCTAGGGGGACTAGCGGGGGCAATTATGAGCAGTTCTTC
many	TRBV12-3/TRBV12-4	TRBJ2-2	TRBD2	CASSLVRGGNTGELFF	TGTGCCAGCAGTCTCGTTCGGGGGGGGAACACCGGGGAGCTGTTTTTT
few	TRBV6-1	TRBJ2-6	.	CASKKSSGANVLTF	TGTGCCAGCAAGAAGTCTTCTGGGGCCAACGTCCTGACTTTC
many	TRBV27	TRBJ1-6	.	CASSPRGNSPLHF	TGTGCCAGCAGTCCCCGGGGAAATTCACCCCTCCACTTT
.	TRBV5-1	TRBJ2-2	.	CASSPLAGPDTGELFF	TGCGCCAGCAGCCCACTTGCAGGGCCAGACACCGGGGAGCTGTTTTTT
few	TRBV12-3/TRBV12-4	TRBJ1-5	TRBD1	CASSLADRVNQPQHF	TGTGCCAGCAGTTTAGCCGACAGGGTCAATCAGCCCCAGCATTTT
.	TRBV5-1	TRBJ2-2	TRBD1	CASSIQGAKAGELFF	TGCGCCAGCAGCATCCAGGGGGCGAAGGCCGGGGAGCTGTTTTTT
many	TRBV9	TRBJ2-5	TRBD2	CASSVEGGNQYF	TGTGCCAGCAGCGTAGAGGGAGGGAACCAGTACTTC
few	TRBV7-2	TRBJ2-2	.	CASSGQGGRNTGELFF	TGTGCCAGTTCTGGACAGGGAGGGCGGAACACCGGGGAGCTGTTTTTT
.	TRBV15	TRBJ2-1	TRBD2	CATSRTGGYNEQFF	TGTGCCACCAGCAGAACGGGGGGTTACAATGAGCAGTTCTTC
many	TRBV29-1	TRBJ1-1	.	CTDNSGGSTEAFF	TGCACCGACAATTCTGGAGGGAGCACTGAAGCTTTCTTT
few	TRBV5-5	TRBJ2-5	TRBD1	CASSFSLRGKETQYF	TGTGCCAGCAGCTTCAGCCTCAGGGGGAAAGAGACCCAGTACTTC
.	TRBV5-6	TRBJ2-3	.	CASSFRPGEGDTQYF	TGTGCCAGCAGCTTCCGTCCTGGGGAAGGAGATACGCAGTATTTT
few	TRBV6-5	TRBJ2-5	.	CASSLDKETQYF	TGTGCCAGCAGCCTCGACAAAGAGACCCAGTACTTC
.	TRBV5-6	TRBJ2-1	.	CASSLNLDWYSYNEQFF	TGTGCCAGCAGCTTAAATCTAGACTGGTACTCCTACAATGAGCAGTTCTTC
many	TRBV7-8	TRBJ2-2	.	CASSPRETGELFF	TGTGCCAGCAGCCCCAGGGAAACCGGGGAGCTGTTTTTT
few	TRBV12-3/TRBV12-4	TRBJ2-4	.	CASSLLQGKNIQYF	TGTGCCAGCAGTTTATTACAGGGTAAAAACATTCAGTACTTC
.	TRBV6-5	TRBJ1-6	.	CAVWGGGNSPLHF	TGTGCCGTATGGGGCGGGGGAAATTCACCCCTCCACTTT
many	TRBV25-1	TRBJ2-3	.	CASSANRDADTQYF	TGTGCCAGCAGCGCTAACAGGGATGCAGATACGCAGTATTTT
few	TRBV20-1	TRBJ2-1	.	CSPVPGYSYNEQFF	TGCAGTCCGGTGCCGGGGTACTCCTACAATGAGCAGTTCTTC
many	TRBV12-3/TRBV12-4	TRBJ1-1	.	CAIHPPQGGNTEAFF	TGTGCCATTCACCCCCCACAGGGAGGGAACACTGAAGCTTTCTTT
.	TRBV7-2	TRBJ2-7	.	CASSLDSGLSYEQYF	TGTGCCAGCAGCTTAGACAGCGGCTTATCCTACGAGCAGTACTTC
many	TRBV7-9	TRBJ2-6	.	CASSMNSGANVLTF	TGTGCCAGCAGCATGAACTCTGGGGCCAACGTCCTGACTTTC
many	TRBV9	TRBJ1-6	.	CASSAQVYNSPLHF	TGTGCCAGCAGCGCCCAGGTCTATAATTCACCCCTCCACTTT